The rows below give T cell receptor beta chains drawn from one sample of a study of regulatory T cells in long-lasting Graves disease. TCRdb independently ran MiXCR on the multiplex PCR reads; one entry per CDR3 protein. The sample has 350,000 to 500,000 distinct CDR3 sequences, approximately 15% seen once. These sequences were also reported in another study, on T cells in Graves' hyperthyroidism and ophthalmopathy.

The sample was peripheral blood mononuclear cells (PBMCs), taken at new diagnosis, from a patient treated with antithyroid drugs. These receptors were obtained from a woman in her fifties or sixties with Graves disease. CDR3s include the opening cysteine and the closing phenylalanine or tryptophan. D genes are given only for firm matches. Some rows have no size entry. The others give once, few or many, or a class for an expanded clone.

j_call v_call d_call clone_size cdr3_aa cdr3_nt
TRBJ2-7 TRBV3-1 TRBD1 . CASSALGQIHEQYF TGTGCCAGCAGCGCCCTGGGACAGATCCACGAGCAGTACTTC
TRBJ2-1 TRBV18 . many CASSPRAGDNEQFF TGTGCCAGCTCACCTAGGGCAGGGGATAATGAGCAGTTCTTC
TRBJ2-3 TRBV7-3 . many CASSLSLSALEDTQYF TGTGCCAGCAGCTTAAGTCTTTCAGCGTTAGAAGATACGCAGTATTTT
TRBJ2-4 TRBV11-1 . many CASSLAWEQNIQYF TGTGCCAGCAGCTTAGCGTGGGAACAAAACATTCAGTACTTC
TRBJ2-3 TRBV6-2/TRBV6-3 . . CASSYWGDPDTQYF TGTGCCAGCAGTTACTGGGGGGATCCAGATACGCAGTATTTT
TRBJ2-3 TRBV30 . many CAWSGGRTDTQYF TGTGCCTGGAGTGGGGGGCGCACAGATACGCAGTATTTT
TRBJ1-5 TRBV28 TRBD1 many CASSIPPGQGILLNQPQHF TGTGCCAGCAGTATCCCTCCGGGACAGGGGATACTCCTTAATCAGCCCCAGCATTTT
TRBJ2-2 TRBV12-3/TRBV12-4 TRBD1 few CASSLIGGGRTAGELFF TGTGCCAGCAGTTTAATAGGGGGCGGAAGGACCGCCGGGGAGCTGTTTTTT
TRBJ1-2 TRBV5-4 . . CASSSNPTAEQSGYTF TGTGCCAGCAGCTCGAATCCGACAGCCGAGCAGTCTGGCTACACCTTC
TRBJ1-1 TRBV2 TRBD1 many CASSEEGGQGADTEAFF TGTGCCAGCAGTGAAGAAGGCGGACAGGGAGCCGACACTGAAGCTTTCTTT
TRBJ1-1 TRBV30 . many CAWSIRRGMNTEAFF TGTGCCTGGAGTATCCGGAGGGGGATGAACACTGAAGCTTTCTTT
TRBJ2-7 TRBV27 TRBD1 many CASSSIGTGIYEQYF TGTGCCAGCAGTTCGATAGGGACAGGAATCTACGAGCAGTACTTC
TRBJ2-1 TRBV5-1 TRBD2 many CASSYWTSGSNNEQFF TGCGCCAGCAGCTATTGGACTAGCGGATCTAACAATGAGCAGTTCTTC
TRBJ1-2 TRBV2 . many CASSEASWDYGYTF TGTGCCAGCAGTGAGGCGTCTTGGGACTATGGCTACACCTTC
TRBJ2-7 TRBV7-2 . many CASSPGVSRPVEQYF TGTGCCAGCAGCCCGGGCGTGAGTAGGCCGGTCGAGCAGTACTTC
TRBJ2-4 TRBV3-1 TRBD1 many CASSSRGQVIQYF TGTGCCAGCAGTTCGAGGGGGCAGGTCATTCAGTACTTC
TRBJ2-2 TRBV14 . many CASSQVTANTGELFF TGTGCCAGCAGCCAAGTTACGGCGAACACCGGGGAGCTGTTTTTT
TRBJ2-5 TRBV7-9 . . CASSLFPPETQYF TGTGCCAGCAGCTTATTCCCCCCAGAGACCCAGTACTTC
TRBJ1-5 TRBV18 . many CASSLDRTSNQPQHF TGTGCCAGCTCACTTGACAGGACTAGCAATCAGCCCCAGCATTTT
TRBJ2-6 TRBV2 TRBD1 . CASSEARTGPPGANVLTF TGTGCCAGCAGTGAGGCCCGGACAGGGCCCCCCGGGGCCAACGTCCTGACTTTC
TRBJ2-1 TRBV28 . many CASTQGQYNEQFF TGTGCCAGCACCCAGGGGCAGTACAATGAGCAGTTCTTC
TRBJ2-7 TRBV3-1 . many CASSPPLTTAYEQYF TGTGCCAGCAGCCCCCCCCTGACTACTGCCTACGAGCAGTACTTC
TRBJ1-1 TRBV7-8 . many CASSLVAGEAFF TGTGCCAGCAGCTTAGTAGCAGGTGAAGCTTTCTTT
TRBJ2-1 TRBV3-1 . many CASSQVWGWEFF TGTGCCAGCAGCCAAGTGTGGGGCTGGGAGTTCTTC
TRBJ2-5 TRBV9 . . CASSATGLRETQYF TGTGCCAGCAGCGCCACAGGGTTACGGGAGACCCAGTACTTC
TRBJ2-1 TRBV5-5 TRBD2 . CASGGETYNEQFF TGTGCCAGTGGGGGGGAGACCTACAATGAGCAGTTCTTC
TRBJ2-5 TRBV5-1 . few CASSNLGSQETQYF TGCGCCAGCAGCAACCTTGGGAGTCAAGAGACCCAGTACTTC
TRBJ2-7 TRBV16 . few CASSQFVGGGYEQYF TGTGCCAGCAGCCAATTCGTTGGCGGAGGTTACGAGCAGTACTTC
TRBJ2-1 TRBV6-2/TRBV6-3 . many CASRSTDNEQFF TGTGCCAGCAGGTCCACAGACAATGAGCAGTTCTTC
TRBJ2-7 TRBV28 . few CASSYFSARTYEQYF TGTGCCAGCAGTTACTTCTCGGCTAGAACCTACGAGCAGTACTTC
TRBJ2-2 TRBV29-1 . many CSVDSNTGELFF TGCAGCGTCGACTCGAACACCGGGGAGCTGTTTTTT
TRBJ2-2 TRBV5-1 TRBD2 few CASKPGREGTGELFF TGCGCCAGCAAGCCTGGGAGGGAAGGCACCGGGGAGCTGTTTTTT
TRBJ2-7 TRBV4-1 TRBD2 . CASSPSLAGGGEQYF TGCGCCAGCAGCCCGTCTCTAGCGGGAGGCGGTGAGCAGTACTTC
TRBJ1-2 TRBV5-6 . . CASSFLTLERNGDYGYTF TGTGCCAGCAGCTTCTTGACCCTAGAACGAAACGGGGACTATGGCTACACCTTC
TRBJ2-2 TRBV5-1 . few CASSERLTANTGELFF TGCGCCAGCAGCGAAAGACTAACAGCGAACACCGGGGAGCTGTTTTTT
TRBJ1-2 TRBV7-9 . many CASSPDGYGYTF TGTGCCAGCAGTCCTGACGGCTATGGCTACACCTTC
TRBJ2-6 TRBV29-1 TRBD1 . CSVRPGGGANVLTF TGCAGCGTCCGACCAGGGGGTGGGGCCAACGTCCTGACTTTC
TRBJ2-1 TRBV7-9 TRBD2 few CASSFLTSISYNEQFF TGTGCCAGCAGCTTTTTGACTAGCATATCTTACAATGAGCAGTTCTTC
TRBJ1-5 TRBV30 TRBD1 few CAWSWGQGNQPQHF TGTGCCTGGAGTTGGGGACAGGGTAATCAGCCCCAGCATTTT
TRBJ2-1 TRBV20-1 TRBD2 few CSASGTNAFLADSGSPYNEQFF TGCAGTGCTTCGGGCACCAACGCGTTTTTGGCTGATAGCGGGAGTCCCTACAATGAGCAGTTCTTC
TRBJ1-5 TRBV27 TRBD1 many CASSRDRGNQPQHF TGTGCCAGCAGTAGGGACAGGGGCAATCAGCCCCAGCATTTT
TRBJ1-4 TRBV10-1 . few CASSESDRVGDEKLFF TGCGCCAGCAGTGAGTCTGACCGGGTCGGGGATGAAAAACTGTTTTTT
TRBJ1-5 TRBV2 . . CASSESDSNQPQHF TGTGCCAGCAGTGAAAGTGACAGCAATCAGCCCCAGCATTTT
TRBJ1-1 TRBV4-1 . . CASSRQGAANTEAFF TGCGCCAGCAGCCGCCAAGGGGCAGCGAACACTGAAGCTTTCTTT
TRBJ2-7 TRBV10-1 . few CASQAAQYF TGCGCCAGCCAGGCGGCGCAGTACTTC
TRBJ1-2 TRBV6-5 TRBD1 many CASSYYLGQGSTYGYTF TGTGCCAGCAGTTATTACTTGGGACAGGGGTCGACCTATGGCTACACCTTC
TRBJ2-1 TRBV5-1 TRBD2 . CASSLARLVGLAGGPSYNEQFF TGCGCCAGCAGCTTGGCCCGGTTAGTCGGACTAGCGGGAGGGCCCTCCTACAATGAGCAGTTCTTC
TRBJ1-6 TRBV7-9 TRBD1 . CASSSPGQGDNNSPLHF TGTGCCAGCAGCTCCCCGGGACAGGGGGACAATAATTCACCCCTCCACTTT
TRBJ2-5 TRBV4-1 TRBD1 . CASSQEGQEMETQYF TGCGCCAGCAGCCAAGAGGGACAGGAGATGGAGACCCAGTACTTC
TRBJ2-3 TRBV27 TRBD2 many CASSDETSGRGGTGQYF TGTGCCAGCAGCGACGAGACTAGCGGGAGAGGGGGAACAGGGCAGTATTTT
TRBJ1-4 TRBV9 . . CASSVGVSGSVIEKLFF TGTGCCAGCAGCGTAGGGGTTTCTGGCTCCGTTATTGAAAAACTGTTTTTT
TRBJ2-1 TRBV28 . many CAISSAANYNEQFF TGTGCCATCTCGTCCGCTGCGAACTACAATGAGCAGTTCTTC
TRBJ1-5 TRBV28 . many CASSSPTVGNQPQHF TGTGCCAGCAGTTCCCCGACAGTTGGGAATCAGCCCCAGCATTTT
TRBJ2-7 TRBV30 TRBD2 few CAWRSLAGVPYEQYF TGTGCCTGGAGAAGTTTAGCGGGGGTCCCCTACGAGCAGTACTTC
TRBJ1-2 TRBV28 TRBD1 many CASSPWTGSGYTF TGTGCCAGCAGCCCTTGGACAGGGTCTGGCTACACCTTC
TRBJ2-1 TRBV20-1 . many CSARDLGGEQFF TGCAGTGCTAGAGATCTCGGGGGTGAGCAGTTCTTC
TRBJ1-2 TRBV9 . . CASSPSRGGPRGLYGYTF TGTGCCAGCAGCCCCAGTAGGGGTGGGCCTCGAGGCCTCTATGGCTACACCTTC
TRBJ1-1 TRBV27 TRBD1 many CASRDRQGWTEAFF TGTGCCAGCAGAGACAGACAGGGTTGGACTGAAGCTTTCTTT
TRBJ2-7 TRBV7-9 TRBD1 many CASSQLAGTGSSYEQYF TGTGCCAGCAGCCAGTTAGCCGGGACAGGGAGCTCCTACGAGCAGTACTTC